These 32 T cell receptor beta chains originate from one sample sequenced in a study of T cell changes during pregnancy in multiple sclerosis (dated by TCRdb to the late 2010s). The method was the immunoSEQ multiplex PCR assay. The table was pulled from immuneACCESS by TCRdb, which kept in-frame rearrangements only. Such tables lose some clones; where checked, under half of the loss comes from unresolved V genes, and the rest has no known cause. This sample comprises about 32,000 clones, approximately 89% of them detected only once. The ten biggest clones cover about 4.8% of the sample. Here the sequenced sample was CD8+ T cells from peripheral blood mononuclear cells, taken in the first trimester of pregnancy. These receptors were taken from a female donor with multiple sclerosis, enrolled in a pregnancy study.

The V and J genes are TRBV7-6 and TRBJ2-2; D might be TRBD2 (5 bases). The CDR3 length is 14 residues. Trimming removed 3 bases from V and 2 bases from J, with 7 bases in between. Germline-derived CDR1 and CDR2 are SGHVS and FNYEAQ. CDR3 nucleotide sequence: TGTGCCAGCAGCTTCGGGATTAACACCGGGGAGCTGTTTTTT. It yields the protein CASSFGINTGELFF.

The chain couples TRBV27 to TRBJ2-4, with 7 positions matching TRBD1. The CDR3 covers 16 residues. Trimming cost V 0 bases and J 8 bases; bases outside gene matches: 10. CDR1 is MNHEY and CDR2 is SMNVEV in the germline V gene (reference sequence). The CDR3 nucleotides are TGTGCCAGCAGTTTATCGCCTGGGACAGCCTTGGACATTCAGTACTTC. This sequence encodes CASSLSPGTALDIQYF.

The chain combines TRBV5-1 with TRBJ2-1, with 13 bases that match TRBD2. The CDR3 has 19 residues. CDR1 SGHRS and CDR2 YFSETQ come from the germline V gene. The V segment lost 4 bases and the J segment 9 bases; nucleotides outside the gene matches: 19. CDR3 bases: TGCGCCAGCAGCCATTACCAAGGAGGGACTAGCGGGAATTTTGGTGAGCAGTTCTTC. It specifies CASSHYQGGTSGNFGEQFF.

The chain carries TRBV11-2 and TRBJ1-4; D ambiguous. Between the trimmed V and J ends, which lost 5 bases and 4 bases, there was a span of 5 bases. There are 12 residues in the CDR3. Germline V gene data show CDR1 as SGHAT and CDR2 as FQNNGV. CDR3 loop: CASSQFNEKLFF. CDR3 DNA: TGTGCCAGCAGCCAATTTAATGAAAAACTGTTTTTT.

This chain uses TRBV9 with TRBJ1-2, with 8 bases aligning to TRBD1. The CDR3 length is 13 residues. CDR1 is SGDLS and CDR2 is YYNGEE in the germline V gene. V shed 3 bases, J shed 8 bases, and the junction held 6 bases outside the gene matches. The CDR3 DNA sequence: TGTGCCAGCAGCGCAAACAGGGGGGAAGGCTACACCTTC. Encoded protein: CASSANRGEGYTF.

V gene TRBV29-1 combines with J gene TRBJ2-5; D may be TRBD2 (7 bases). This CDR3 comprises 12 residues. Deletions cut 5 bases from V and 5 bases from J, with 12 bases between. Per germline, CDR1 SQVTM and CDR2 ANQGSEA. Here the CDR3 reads CSVWEGDETQYF. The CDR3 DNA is TGCAGCGTTTGGGAGGGGGACGAGACCCAGTACTTC.

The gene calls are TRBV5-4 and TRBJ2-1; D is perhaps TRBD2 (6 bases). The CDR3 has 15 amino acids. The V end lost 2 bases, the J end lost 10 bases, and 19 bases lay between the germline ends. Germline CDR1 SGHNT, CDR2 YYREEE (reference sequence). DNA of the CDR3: TGTGCCAGCAGCTTCGTGCGGGACCACAGGAGGGAGCAGTTCTTC. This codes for CASSFVRDHRREQFF.

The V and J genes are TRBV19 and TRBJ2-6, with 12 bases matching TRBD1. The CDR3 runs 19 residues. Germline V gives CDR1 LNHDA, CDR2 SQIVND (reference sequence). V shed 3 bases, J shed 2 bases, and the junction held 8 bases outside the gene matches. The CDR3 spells CASSILPGQGAAGANVLTF. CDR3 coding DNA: TGTGCCAGTAGTATTCTACCGGGACAGGGGGCGGCTGGGGCCAACGTCCTGACTTTC.

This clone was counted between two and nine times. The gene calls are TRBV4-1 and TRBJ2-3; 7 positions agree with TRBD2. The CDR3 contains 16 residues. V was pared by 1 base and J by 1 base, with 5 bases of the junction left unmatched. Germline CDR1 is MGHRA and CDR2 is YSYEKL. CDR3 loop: CASSQVGTSGTDTQYF. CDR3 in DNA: TGCGCCAGCAGCCAAGTGGGAACTAGCGGCACAGATACGCAGTATTTT.

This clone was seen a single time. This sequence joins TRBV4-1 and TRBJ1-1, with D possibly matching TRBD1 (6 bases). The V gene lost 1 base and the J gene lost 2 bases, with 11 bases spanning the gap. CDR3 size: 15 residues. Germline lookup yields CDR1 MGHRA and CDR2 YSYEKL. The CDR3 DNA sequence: TGCGCCAGCAGCCAAGTCCAGGGGAGCAACACTGAAGCTTTCTTT. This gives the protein CASSQVQGSNTEAFF.

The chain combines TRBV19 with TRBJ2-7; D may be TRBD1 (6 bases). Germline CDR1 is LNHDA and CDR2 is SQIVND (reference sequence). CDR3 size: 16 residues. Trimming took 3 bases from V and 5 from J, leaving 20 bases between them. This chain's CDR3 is CASSMAFRGSNNEQYF. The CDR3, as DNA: TGTGCCAGTAGTATGGCCTTTAGGGGGAGTAACAACGAGCAGTACTTC.

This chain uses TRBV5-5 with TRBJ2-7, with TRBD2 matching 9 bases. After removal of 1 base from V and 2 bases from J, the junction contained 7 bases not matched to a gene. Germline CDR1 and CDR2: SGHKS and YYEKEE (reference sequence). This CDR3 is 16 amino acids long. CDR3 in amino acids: CASSLKAGGFTYEQYF. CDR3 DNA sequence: TGTGCCAGCAGCTTGAAAGCGGGGGGATTCACCTACGAGCAGTACTTC.

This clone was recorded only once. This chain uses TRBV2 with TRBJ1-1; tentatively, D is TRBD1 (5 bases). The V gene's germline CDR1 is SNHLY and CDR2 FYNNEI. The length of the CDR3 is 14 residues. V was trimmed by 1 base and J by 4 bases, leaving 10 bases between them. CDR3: CASSEEMGGTEAFF. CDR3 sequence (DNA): TGTGCCAGCAGTGAAGAGATGGGGGGCACTGAAGCTTTCTTT.

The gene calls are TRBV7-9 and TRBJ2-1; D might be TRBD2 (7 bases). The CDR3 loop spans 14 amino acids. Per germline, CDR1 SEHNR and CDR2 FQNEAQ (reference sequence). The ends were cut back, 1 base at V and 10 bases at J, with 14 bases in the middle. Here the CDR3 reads CASSLGGGREEQFF. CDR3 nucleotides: TGTGCCAGCAGCTTAGGGGGGGGGCGGGAAGAGCAGTTCTTC.

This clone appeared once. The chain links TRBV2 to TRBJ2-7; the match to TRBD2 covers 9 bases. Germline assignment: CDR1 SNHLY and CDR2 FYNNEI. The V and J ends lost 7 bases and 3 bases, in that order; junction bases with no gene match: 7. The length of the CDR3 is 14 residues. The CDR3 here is CASIFSGRVYEQYF. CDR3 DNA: TGTGCCAGCATTTTTAGCGGGAGAGTCTACGAGCAGTACTTC. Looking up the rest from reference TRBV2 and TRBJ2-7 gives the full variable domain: EPEVTQTPSHQVTQMGQEVILRCVPISNHLYFYWYRQILGQKVEFLVSFYNNEISEKSEIFDDQFSVERPDGSNFTLKIRSTKLEDSAMYFCASIFSGRVYEQYFGPGTRLTVT.

The CDR3, as DNA: TGTGCCAGCAGTTACTCCCGGGACAGGGACCCCTACGAGCAGTACTTC. It codes for CASSYSRDRDPYEQYF. The chain employs TRBV6-5 and TRBJ2-7; TRBD1 aligns across 9 bases. This CDR3 has 16 residues. Germline V CDR1 and CDR2: MNHEY, SVGAGI. V lost 0 bases to trimming and J lost 2 bases; unmatched junction nucleotides: 5.

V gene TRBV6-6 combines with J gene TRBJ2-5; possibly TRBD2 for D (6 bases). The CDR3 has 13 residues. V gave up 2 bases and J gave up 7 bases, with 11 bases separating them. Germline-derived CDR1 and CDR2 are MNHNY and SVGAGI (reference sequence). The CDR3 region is CASSYGEAGTQYF. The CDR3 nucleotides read TGTGCCAGCAGTTACGGGGAGGCAGGGACCCAGTACTTC.

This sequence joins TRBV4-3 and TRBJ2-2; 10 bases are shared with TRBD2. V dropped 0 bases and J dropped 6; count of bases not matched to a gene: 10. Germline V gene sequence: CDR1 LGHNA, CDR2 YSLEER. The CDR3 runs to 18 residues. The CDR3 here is CASSQDAILAGVAGELFF. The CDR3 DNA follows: TGCGCCAGCAGCCAAGATGCGATTCTAGCGGGAGTGGCCGGGGAGCTGTTTTTT.

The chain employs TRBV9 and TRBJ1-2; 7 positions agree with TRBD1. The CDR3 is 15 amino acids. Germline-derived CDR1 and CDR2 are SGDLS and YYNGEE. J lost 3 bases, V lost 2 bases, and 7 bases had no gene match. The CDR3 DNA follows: TGTGCCAGCAGCGTGTTTGACAGGGTGGACTATGGCTACACCTTC. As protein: CASSVFDRVDYGYTF.

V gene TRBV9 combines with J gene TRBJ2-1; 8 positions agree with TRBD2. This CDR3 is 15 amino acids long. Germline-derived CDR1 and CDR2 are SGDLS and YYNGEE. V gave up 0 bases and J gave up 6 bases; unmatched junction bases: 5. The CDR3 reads CASSVGLATPNEQFF. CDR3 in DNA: TGTGCCAGCAGCGTAGGACTAGCGACCCCCAATGAGCAGTTCTTC.

CDR3 sequence reads: CASSAPDRALDTGELFF. The CDR3 region has the DNA TGTGCCAGCAGCGCACCGGACAGGGCGTTGGACACCGGGGAGCTGTTTTTT. The V call is TRBV7-9, the J call TRBJ2-2; TRBD1 aligns across 8 bases. Trimming at V came to 5 bases and at J to 3 bases, leaving 11 bases not matched to a gene. The germline CDR1 and CDR2 sequences are SEHNR and FQNEAQ (reference sequence). This CDR3 is built from 17 residues.

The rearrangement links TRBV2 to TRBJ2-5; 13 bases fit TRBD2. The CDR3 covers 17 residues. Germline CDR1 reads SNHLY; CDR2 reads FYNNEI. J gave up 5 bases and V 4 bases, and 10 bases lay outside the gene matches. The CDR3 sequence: CASSGILAGGVEETQYF. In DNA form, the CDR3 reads TGTGCCAGCAGTGGCATACTAGCGGGAGGGGTTGAGGAGACCCAGTACTTC.

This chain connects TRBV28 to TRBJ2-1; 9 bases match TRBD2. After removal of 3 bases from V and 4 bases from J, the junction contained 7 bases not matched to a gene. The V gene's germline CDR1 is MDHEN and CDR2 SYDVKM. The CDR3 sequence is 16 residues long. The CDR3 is CASSFGGRDYYNEQFF. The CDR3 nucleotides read TGTGCCAGCAGTTTTGGCGGGAGGGACTATTACAATGAGCAGTTCTTC.

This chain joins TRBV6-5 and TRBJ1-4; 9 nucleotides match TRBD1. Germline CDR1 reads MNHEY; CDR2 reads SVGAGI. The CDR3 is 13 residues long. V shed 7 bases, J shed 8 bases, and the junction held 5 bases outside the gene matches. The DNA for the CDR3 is TGTGCCAGCAAACAGGGGGCGGGAGAAAAACTGTTTTTT. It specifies CASKQGAGEKLFF.

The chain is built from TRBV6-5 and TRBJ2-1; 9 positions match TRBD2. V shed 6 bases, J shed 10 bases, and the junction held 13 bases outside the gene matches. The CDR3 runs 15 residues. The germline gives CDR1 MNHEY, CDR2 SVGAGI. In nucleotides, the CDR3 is TGTGCCAGCAGCCCCAGCGGGAGGACCCTCGGGGAGCAGTTCTTC. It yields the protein CASSPSGRTLGEQFF.

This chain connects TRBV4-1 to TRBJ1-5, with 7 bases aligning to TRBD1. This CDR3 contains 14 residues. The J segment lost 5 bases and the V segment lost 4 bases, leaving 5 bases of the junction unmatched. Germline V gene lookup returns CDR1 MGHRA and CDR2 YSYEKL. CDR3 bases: TGCGCCAGCAGCCTGGGACAGTGGGATCAGCCCCAGCATTTT. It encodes CASSLGQWDQPQHF.

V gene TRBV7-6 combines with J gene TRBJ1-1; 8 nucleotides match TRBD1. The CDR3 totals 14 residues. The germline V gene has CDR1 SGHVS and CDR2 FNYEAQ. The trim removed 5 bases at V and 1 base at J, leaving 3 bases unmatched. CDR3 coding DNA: TGTGCCAGCAGCGCCGGACAGGGGAACACTGAAGCTTTCTTT. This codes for CASSAGQGNTEAFF.

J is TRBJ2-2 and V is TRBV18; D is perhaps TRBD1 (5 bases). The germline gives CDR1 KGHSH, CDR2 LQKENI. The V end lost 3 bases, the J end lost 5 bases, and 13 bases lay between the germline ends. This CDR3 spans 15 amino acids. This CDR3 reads CASSPSKGLTGELFF. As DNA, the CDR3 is TGTGCCAGCTCACCCAGCAAGGGGCTGACCGGGGAGCTGTTTTTT.

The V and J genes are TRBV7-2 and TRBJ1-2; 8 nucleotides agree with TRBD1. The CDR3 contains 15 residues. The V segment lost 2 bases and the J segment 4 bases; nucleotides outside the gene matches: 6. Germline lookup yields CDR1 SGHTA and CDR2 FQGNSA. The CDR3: CASSLLGQVLYGYTF. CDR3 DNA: TGTGCCAGCAGCTTACTGGGACAGGTGCTCTATGGCTACACCTTC.

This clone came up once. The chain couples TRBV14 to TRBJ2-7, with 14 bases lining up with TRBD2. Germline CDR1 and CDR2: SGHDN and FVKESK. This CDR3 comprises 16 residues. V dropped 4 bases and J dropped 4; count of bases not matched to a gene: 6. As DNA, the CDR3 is TGTGCCAGCAGCCGTGGGACTAGCGGGAGTATATACGAGCAGTACTTC. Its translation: CASSRGTSGSIYEQYF.

CDR3 DNA sequence: TGTGCCAGCAGCTTGGGACATATGAACACTGAAGCTTTCTTT. Protein sequence: CASSLGHMNTEAFF. This rearrangement joins TRBV5-6 to TRBJ1-1; D gene ambiguous. In germline, CDR1 is SGHDT, CDR2 YYEEEE. The CDR3 length is 14 residues. Between the trimmed V and J ends, which lost 0 bases and 0 bases, there was a span of 6 bases.

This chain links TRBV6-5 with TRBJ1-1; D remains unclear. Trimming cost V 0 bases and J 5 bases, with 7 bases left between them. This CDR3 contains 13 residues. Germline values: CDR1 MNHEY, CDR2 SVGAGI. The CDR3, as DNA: TGTGCCAGCAGTTACTCGATACATACTGAAGCTTTCTTT. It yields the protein CASSYSIHTEAFF.